The rows below give T cell receptor beta chains drawn from one sample of a study of T-cell memory formation after mild COVID-19. TCRdb reanalysed the 5' RACE reads using MiXCR and keeps one entry per CDR3 protein. The data contain over 5,500 distinct CDR3 sequences, roughly 50% of them singletons. Sequenced: PBMCs or a T cell subset sorted from them (not recorded which). These receptors originate from an adult who had mild COVID-19 (a few samples of this study predate the infection). Cell type and time point are not known. CDR3s include the opening cysteine and the closing phenylalanine or tryptophan. D genes are given only for firm matches. A clone size is listed for some rows: how often the clone was seen (once, few, many), or a class if it is expanded.

clone_size j_call d_call v_call cdr3_aa cdr3_nt
medium-sized TRBJ2-5 TRBD1 TRBV18 CASSRTYRGQETQYF TGTGCCAGCTCACGCACCTACAGGGGGCAAGAGACCCAGTACTTC
- TRBJ2-4 - TRBV9 CASSVGTQSNIQYF TGTGCCAGCAGCGTAGGCACTCAAAGTAACATTCAGTACTTC
- TRBJ1-2 TRBD1 TRBV6-6 CASRAGTGANYGYTF TGTGCCAGCAGGGCCGGGACAGGAGCTAACTATGGCTACACCTTC
few TRBJ2-5 - TRBV6-5 CASSRYPRETQYF TGTGCCAGCAGTCGCTACCCTAGGGAGACCCAGTACTTC
large TRBJ2-1 - TRBV29-1 CSVGAYNEQFF TGCAGCGTTGGGGCCTACAATGAGCAGTTCTTC
medium-sized TRBJ1-1 - TRBV7-3 CASRSLGGEAFF TGTGCCAGCCGATCATTGGGGGGTGAAGCTTTCTTT
medium-sized TRBJ1-1 - TRBV7-3 CASSLSGGTEAFF TGTGCCAGCAGCTTATCGGGGGGCACTGAAGCTTTCTTT
medium-sized TRBJ1-4 - TRBV30 CAWTLGSNEKLFF TGTGCCTGGACCCTCGGGAGCAATGAAAAACTGTTTTTT
- TRBJ2-1 - TRBV12-3/TRBV12-4 CASSFFLDRAYNEQFF TGTGCCAGCAGTTTTTTTTTGGACAGAGCCTACAATGAGCAGTTCTTC
few TRBJ2-1 TRBD2 TRBV20-1 CSARGLAGGEQFF TGCAGTGCTAGAGGACTAGCGGGGGGTGAGCAGTTCTTC
medium-sized TRBJ1-5 TRBD1 TRBV7-9 CASSFTGTGGNQPQHF TGTGCCAGCAGCTTTACCGGGACAGGCGGAAATCAGCCCCAGCATTTT
- TRBJ2-7 - TRBV18 CASSSNQGGEQYF TGTGCCAGCTCGTCCAATCAGGGTGGAGAGCAGTACTTC
- TRBJ2-2 - TRBV11-1 CASSSDLSNTGELFF TGTGCCAGCAGCTCGGACCTATCGAACACCGGGGAGCTGTTTTTT
once TRBJ2-7 TRBD1 TRBV7-9 CASSRDRVSYEQYF TGTGCCAGCAGCCGCGACAGGGTCTCCTACGAGCAGTACTTC
- TRBJ1-2 TRBD1 TRBV7-6 CASSQGQGYGYTF TGTGCCAGCAGCCAGGGACAGGGCTATGGCTACACCTTC
once TRBJ2-5 TRBD1 TRBV5-1 CASSFSTGPETQYF TGCGCCAGCAGCTTCTCGACAGGGCCAGAGACCCAGTACTTC
medium-sized TRBJ2-2 - TRBV7-2 CASSHIWQTANTGELFF TGTGCCAGCAGCCACATATGGCAGACCGCGAACACCGGGGAGCTGTTTTTT
many TRBJ1-3 - TRBV20-1 CSARGNTIYF TGCAGTGCTCGTGGAAACACCATATATTTT
- TRBJ1-2 - TRBV7-3 CASSLTGSTSNGYTF TGTGCCAGCAGCTTAACAGGGAGTACGTCCAATGGCTACACCTTC
- TRBJ2-2 TRBD2 TRBV25-1 CASSPPREGPTGELFF TGTGCCAGCAGTCCCCCGCGGGAGGGCCCGACCGGGGAGCTGTTTTTT
medium-sized TRBJ2-7 - TRBV7-3 CASSLEGAYEQYF TGTGCCAGCAGCTTAGAGGGGGCCTACGAGCAGTACTTC
medium-sized TRBJ1-2 - TRBV19 CASKNYGYTF TGTGCCAGTAAGAACTATGGCTACACCTTC
medium-sized TRBJ1-2 - TRBV7-9 CASSLWETDGYTF TGTGCCAGCAGCTTATGGGAAACGGATGGCTACACCTTC
medium-sized TRBJ1-2 TRBD1 TRBV24-1 CATSDLDRGGGYTF TGTGCCACCAGTGACCTGGACAGGGGCGGTGGCTACACCTTC
medium-sized TRBJ2-1 TRBD2 TRBV18 CASSPPGGLYNEQFF TGTGCCAGCTCACCCCCGGGGGGGCTCTACAATGAGCAGTTCTTC
once TRBJ2-3 - TRBV12-3/TRBV12-4 CASSRGRYTDTQYF TGTGCCAGCAGCCGCGGGCGCTACACAGATACGCAGTATTTT
many TRBJ2-3 TRBD1 TRBV6-2/TRBV6-3 CASSYSMDRHTDTQYF TGTGCCAGCAGTTACTCGATGGACAGGCACACAGATACGCAGTATTTT
- TRBJ2-1 - TRBV7-8 CASSLYRDEQFF TGTGCCAGCAGCTTATATAGGGATGAGCAGTTCTTC
- TRBJ2-3 TRBD2 TRBV29-1 CSVAGLAGGDTDTQYF TGCAGCGTTGCAGGACTAGCGGGGGGAGACACAGATACGCAGTATTTT
medium-sized TRBJ2-3 TRBD2 TRBV6-6 CASSRRTSGALGTDTQYF TGTGCCAGCAGTAGGAGGACTAGCGGGGCCCTGGGCACAGATACGCAGTATTTT
medium-sized TRBJ2-3 - TRBV4-3 CASSQDGSGRGTDTQYF TGCGCCAGCAGCCAAGACGGTTCGGGACGGGGCACAGATACGCAGTATTTT
medium-sized TRBJ2-1 - TRBV20-1 CSARDKRASSYNEQFF TGCAGTGCTAGAGACAAAAGGGCGAGCTCCTACAATGAGCAGTTCTTC
- TRBJ2-7 - TRBV25-1 CASSEPGVGYEQYF TGTGCCAGCAGTGAACCAGGGGTCGGGTACGAGCAGTACTTC
- TRBJ2-1 TRBD2 TRBV11-3 CASSIGTSGGANEQFF TGTGCCAGCAGCATCGGGACTAGCGGGGGGGCCAATGAGCAGTTCTTC
- TRBJ2-7 - TRBV4-2 CASSQGSQGNYEQYF TGTGCCAGCAGCCAAGGGTCCCAGGGAAACTACGAGCAGTACTTC
many TRBJ2-1 TRBD2 TRBV13 CASSSGLTSGGVGEQFF TGTGCCAGCAGCTCGGGCTTGACTAGCGGGGGGGTAGGTGAGCAGTTCTTC
- TRBJ2-1 - TRBV2 CASSVLLSSYNEQFF TGTGCCAGCAGTGTTCTGTTGAGCTCCTACAATGAGCAGTTCTTC
- TRBJ2-7 - TRBV11-2 CASSLEYSSYEQYF TGTGCCAGCAGCTTAGAGTATAGTTCCTACGAGCAGTACTTC
medium-sized TRBJ1-6 TRBD1 TRBV19 CASSIPGQGGASPLHF TGTGCCAGTAGTATCCCAGGACAGGGGGGTGCGTCACCCCTCCACTTT
- TRBJ1-2 - TRBV6-5 CASSYWGRYYTF TGTGCCAGCAGTTACTGGGGACGCTACTACACCTTC
- TRBJ2-5 TRBD1 TRBV5-1 CASSLQGGGQETQYF TGCGCCAGCAGCCTCCAAGGGGGCGGACAAGAGACCCAGTACTTC
medium-sized TRBJ2-3 TRBD2 TRBV7-9 CASSKTSGGVSDTQYF TGTGCCAGCAGCAAGACTAGCGGGGGGGTATCAGATACGCAGTATTTT
- TRBJ2-3 - TRBV2 CASSEAGDGTDTQYF TGTGCCAGCAGTGAAGCTGGGGATGGGACAGATACGCAGTATTTT
medium-sized TRBJ1-4 - TRBV9 CASSVGQPNNEKLFF TGTGCCAGCAGCGTAGGACAGCCGAATAATGAAAAACTGTTTTTT
medium-sized TRBJ1-1 TRBD1 TRBV4-3 CASSQDQYGTGILTRNTEAFF TGCGCCAGCAGCCAAGATCAGTACGGGACAGGAATACTAACCCGGAACACTGAAGCTTTCTTT
- TRBJ1-1 TRBD1 TRBV7-2 CASSSSPGTGEANTEAFF TGTGCCAGCAGCTCCTCCCCCGGGACAGGGGAAGCGAACACTGAAGCTTTCTTT
large TRBJ2-1 TRBD2 TRBV12-3/TRBV12-4 CASSFHGGMSSYNEQFF TGTGCCAGCAGTTTCCACGGGGGGATGAGCTCCTACAATGAGCAGTTCTTC
- TRBJ2-5 - TRBV7-2 CASSLGPPVYQETQYF TGTGCCAGCAGCTTAGGGCCCCCGGTGTACCAAGAGACCCAGTACTTC